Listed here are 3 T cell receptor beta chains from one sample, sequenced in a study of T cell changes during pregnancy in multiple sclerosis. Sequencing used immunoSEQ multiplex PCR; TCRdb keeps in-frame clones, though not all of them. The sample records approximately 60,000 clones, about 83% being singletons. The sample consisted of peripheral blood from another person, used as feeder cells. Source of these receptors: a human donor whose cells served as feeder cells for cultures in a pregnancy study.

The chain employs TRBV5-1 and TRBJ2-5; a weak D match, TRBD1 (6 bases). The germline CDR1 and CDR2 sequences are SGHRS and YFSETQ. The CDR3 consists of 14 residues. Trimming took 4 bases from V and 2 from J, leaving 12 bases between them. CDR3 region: CASSLGTSQETQYF. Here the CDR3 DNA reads TGCGCCAGCAGCCTCGGGACAAGTCAAGAGACCCAGTACTTC.

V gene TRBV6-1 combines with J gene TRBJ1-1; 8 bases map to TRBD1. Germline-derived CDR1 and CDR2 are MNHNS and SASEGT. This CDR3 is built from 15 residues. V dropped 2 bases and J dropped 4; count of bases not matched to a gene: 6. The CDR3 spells CASSERTGRATEAFF. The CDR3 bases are TGTGCCAGCAGTGAAAGGACAGGGCGCGCCACTGAAGCTTTCTTT.

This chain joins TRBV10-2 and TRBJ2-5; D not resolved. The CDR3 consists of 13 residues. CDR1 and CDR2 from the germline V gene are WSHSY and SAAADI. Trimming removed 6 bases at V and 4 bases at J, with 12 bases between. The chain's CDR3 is CASRPSPAETQYF. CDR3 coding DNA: TGCGCCAGCAGGCCGAGCCCGGCAGAGACCCAGTACTTC.